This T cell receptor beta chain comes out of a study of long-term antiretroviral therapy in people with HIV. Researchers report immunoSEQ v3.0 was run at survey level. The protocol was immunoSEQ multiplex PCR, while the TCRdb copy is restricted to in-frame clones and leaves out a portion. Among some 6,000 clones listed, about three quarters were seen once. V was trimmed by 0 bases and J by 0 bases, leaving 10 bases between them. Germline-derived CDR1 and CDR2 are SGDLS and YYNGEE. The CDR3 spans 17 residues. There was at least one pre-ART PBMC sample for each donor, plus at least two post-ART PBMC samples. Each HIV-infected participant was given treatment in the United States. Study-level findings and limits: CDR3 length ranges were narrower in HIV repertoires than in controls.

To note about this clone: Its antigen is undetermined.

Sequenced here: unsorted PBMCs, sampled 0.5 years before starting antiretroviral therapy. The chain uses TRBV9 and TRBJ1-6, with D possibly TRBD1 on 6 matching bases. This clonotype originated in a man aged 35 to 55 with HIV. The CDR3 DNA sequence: TGTGCCAGCAGCGTAGGAGAACAGGGCTCCTATAATTCACCCCTCCACTTT. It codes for CASSVGEQGSYNSPLHF.